This is a list of T cell receptor beta chains from one sample in a study of shared clonotypes between healthy human individuals. Assay used: immunoSEQ multiplex PCR; TCRdb lists only in-frame clones, some missing. Among some 2.1 million clones, approximately 92% were seen once, and the ten largest hold 1.5% to 2%. The sequenced sample was naive CD8+ T cells from PBMCs. The receptor source for this set is a man aged 18 to 29 in good health. Some clones in this sample may be carry-over from other donors' samples. Each CDR3 is given with its conserved first and last residue. A D gene is named only where the DNA matches it firmly. The listing skips clone size in some rows; elsewhere it reads once, few, many or a size class.

NA,TRBV5-4,NA,TRBJ2-7,TGTGCCAGCAGCCCGTCAGGTTACTCCTACGAGCAGTACTTC,CASSPSGYSYEQYF
NA,TRBV4-3,TRBD1,TRBJ2-7,TGCGCCAGCAGCCCTGAACAGGGGGCCGACGAGCAGTACTTC,CASSPEQGADEQYF
NA,TRBV29-1,TRBD1,TRBJ1-6,TGCAGCGCCGGACAGGGGGCGAATTCACCCCTCCACTTT,CSAGQGANSPLHF
NA,TRBV29-1,NA,TRBJ2-3,TGCAGCGCCCGCCCCTCTGGCGGGACGGCAGATACGCAGTATTTT,CSARPSGGTADTQYF
NA,TRBV4-3,TRBD2,TRBJ2-3,TGCGCCAGCAGCCAATACTACCAGCGGGAGCCTACAGATACGCAGTATTTT,CASSQYYQREPTDTQYF
once,TRBV29-1,TRBD1,TRBJ2-3,TGCAGCGTTATCCCCGGGACAGGGGCCGGAGATACGCAGTATTTT,CSVIPGTGAGDTQYF
NA,TRBV5-1,NA,TRBJ2-1,TGCGCCAGCTGTAACTATGGGCTAGACTACAATGAGCAGTTCTTC,CASCNYGLDYNEQFF
few,TRBV11-2,NA,TRBJ2-7,TGTGCCAGCAGATCTGGCCCCTACGAGCAGTACTTC,CASRSGPYEQYF
NA,TRBV9,TRBD2,TRBJ2-1,TGTGCCAGCAGCGTAGGCGGGCTAGCGGGATTTTCCTACAATGAGCAGTTCTTC,CASSVGGLAGFSYNEQFF
NA,TRBV2,TRBD2,TRBJ2-1,TGTGCCAGCACCTCGGGGGGGTACTACAATGAGCAGTTCTTC,CASTSGGYYNEQFF
NA,TRBV6-1,NA,TRBJ1-2,TGTGCCAGCAGTGAACCTTACCCCAGGAGTGGGTATGGCTACACCTTC,CASSEPYPRSGYGYTF
NA,TRBV13,NA,TRBJ2-1,TGTGCCAGCAGCCCCCGAGAGGGCTCCTACAATGAGCAGTTCTTC,CASSPREGSYNEQFF
once,TRBV29-1,NA,TRBJ2-1,TGCAGCGTTGAAGATGGGTATGAGCAGTTCTTC,CSVEDGYEQFF
NA,TRBV19,NA,TRBJ1-1,TGTGCCAGTAGTATCGACAATATTAGTCACACTGAAGCTTTCTTT,CASSIDNISHTEAFF
once,TRBV7-6,NA,TRBJ2-1,TGTGCCAGTTCTAGGAGCTCCTACAATGAGCAGTTCTTC,CASSRSSYNEQFF
NA,TRBV13,NA,TRBJ2-1,TGTGCCAGCAGCTTAGGCCTGGGCGGGACCTACAATGAGCAGTTCTTC,CASSLGLGGTYNEQFF
once,TRBV29-1,TRBD1,TRBJ2-3,TGCAGCTACCGGGACAGGGAAACAGATACGCAGTATTTT,CSYRDRETDTQYF
once,TRBV2,NA,TRBJ2-7,TGTGCCACGATGGGGCGCGTCGCCTACGAGCAGTACTTC,CATMGRVAYEQYF
NA,TRBV11-2,TRBD2,TRBJ2-1,TGTGCCAGCAGCAGGACTAGCGGGAGCAATGAGCAGTTCTTC,CASSRTSGSNEQFF
NA,TRBV7-2,NA,TRBJ1-5,TGTGCCAGCAGCTTATTCATAGGCCCCGGGTCGGATCAGCCCCAGCATTTT,CASSLFIGPGSDQPQHF
NA,TRBV13,TRBD2,TRBJ2-7,TGTGCCAGCAGCCCTAGCGGGAGGAAGTCTGGGGAGCAGTACTTC,CASSPSGRKSGEQYF
NA,TRBV7-8,NA,TRBJ2-1,TGTGCCAGCAGCTTATCAAGGGCACCCAATGAGCAGTTCTTC,CASSLSRAPNEQFF
NA,TRBV15,NA,TRBJ2-1,TGTGCCACCAGCAGATTAGCGGAGAGCTCCTACAATGAGCAGTTCTTC,CATSRLAESSYNEQFF
NA,TRBV2,NA,TRBJ1-2,TGTGCCAGCAGTGAGACCGGACAGCCTACTAACTATGGCTACACCTTC,CASSETGQPTNYGYTF